The 27 T cell receptor beta chains presented below share a single source sample, sequenced in a study of blood T cell repertoires in COVID-19. The repertoire was sequenced with immunoSEQ multiplex PCR; TCRdb's copy has only in-frame clones and lacks some. The profile shows approximately 300,000 clones, around 89% of them singletons. Sequenced material: peripheral blood. All receptors derive from a man younger than 35 who had recovered from COVID-19.

This chain uses TRBV6-5 with TRBJ1-1; a weak D match, TRBD1 (5 bases). The V gene lost 7 bases and the J gene lost 8 bases, with 17 bases spanning the gap. The CDR3 contains 13 residues. CDR1 MNHEY and CDR2 SVGAGI come from the germline V gene. The CDR3 protein is CASITPPEGEAFF. The CDR3 coding sequence is TGTGCCAGCATCACACCCCCGGAGGGGGAAGCTTTCTTT.

V gene TRBV6-6 combines with J gene TRBJ2-5, with D possibly TRBD2 on 6 matching bases. The CDR3 loop spans 16 amino acids. Per germline, CDR1 MNHNY and CDR2 SVGAGI (reference sequence). The V end was cut by 7 bases, the J end by 0 bases, with 18 bases between. The CDR3 sequence is CASTRGFGKYQETQYF. As DNA, the CDR3 is TGTGCCAGCACACGGGGGTTTGGAAAGTACCAAGAGACCCAGTACTTC.

This chain connects TRBV6-5 to TRBJ2-7, with 9 bases that match TRBD1. Germline CDR1 reads MNHEY; CDR2 reads SVGAGI. The CDR3 loop spans 13 amino acids. The ends lost 7 bases at V and 5 bases at J; junction bases unmatched: 6. CDR3 in amino acids: CASTKQGAHEQYF. The CDR3 nucleotides are TGTGCCAGCACCAAACAGGGGGCCCACGAGCAGTACTTC.

This chain uses TRBV7-3 with TRBJ2-2; 8 positions match TRBD1. The germline gives CDR1 SGHTA, CDR2 FQGTGA. V lost 5 bases, J lost 4 bases, and 15 bases stayed unmatched. The CDR3 length is 18 residues. CDR3 residues: CASSPTLLDRGATGELFF. The CDR3 DNA follows: TGTGCCAGCAGCCCAACGCTACTCGACAGGGGAGCCACCGGGGAGCTGTTTTTT.

This chain uses TRBV5-1 with TRBJ1-1; D might be TRBD1 (5 bases). This CDR3 contains 15 residues. Trimming removed 0 bases at V and 1 base at J, with 10 bases between. Germline V gene lookup returns CDR1 SGHRS and CDR2 YFSETQ. CDR3 bases: TGCGCCAGCAGCTTGGGACAGACCTCGAACACTGAAGCTTTCTTT. Its protein product is CASSLGQTSNTEAFF.

The chain links TRBV18 to TRBJ2-1, with a possible D match to TRBD1 (7 bases). This CDR3 comprises 15 residues. CDR1 is KGHSH, CDR2 LQKENI, per germline. Trimming took 3 bases from V and 9 from J, leaving 18 bases between them. The CDR3 nucleotides read TGTGCCAGCTCACCTCTGGGCGGGGACAGTAGTGAGCAGTTCTTC. Translating gives CASSPLGGDSSEQFF. The whole variable domain, remainder taken from reference TRBV18 and TRBJ2-1, is NAGVMQNPRHLVRRRGQEARLRCSPMKGHSHVYWYRQLPEEGLKFMVYLQKENIIDESGMPKERFSAEFPKEGPSILRIQQVVRGDSAAYFCASSPLGGDSSEQFFGPGTRLTVL.

CDR3 sequence: CASSLGAGDGGYTF. CDR3 nucleotide sequence: TGTGCCAGCAGCTTAGGGGCAGGGGATGGCGGCTACACCTTC. The chain links TRBV7-2 to TRBJ1-2; a weak D match, TRBD1 (6 bases). V was pared by 1 base and J by 8 bases, with 14 bases between. Germline CDR1 and CDR2: SGHTA and FQGNSA. CDR3 length: 14 residues.

The rearrangement joins TRBV19 to TRBJ2-2; D possibly corresponds to TRBD1 (5 bases). V lost 4 bases, J lost 9 bases, and 15 bases lay in between. The CDR3 consists of 14 residues. CDR1 and CDR2 from the germline V gene are LNHDA and SQIVND (reference sequence). This chain's CDR3 is CASSTGPGLWELFF. Written as DNA, the CDR3 is TGTGCCAGTAGTACAGGCCCAGGGCTCTGGGAGCTGTTTTTT.

Note on this clone: Other nucleotide sequences in the sample specify the same CDR3. The chain is built from TRBV4-1 and TRBJ1-5, with D possibly TRBD1 on 6 matching bases. Germline assignment: CDR1 MGHRA and CDR2 YSYEKL. Trimming removed 1 base at V and 4 bases at J, with 8 bases between. CDR3 length equals 14 residues. CDR3 in amino acids: CASSQGTENQPQHF. The CDR3 region has the DNA TGCGCCAGCAGCCAAGGGACAGAAAATCAGCCCCAGCATTTT.

The chain has TRBV30 and TRBJ1-6, with D maybe TRBD1 (5 bases). V shed 6 bases and J shed 7 bases, with 19 bases lying between them. The CDR3 is made up of 15 amino acids. Germline V lookup: CDR1 GTSNPN, CDR2 SVGIG (reference sequence). CDR3 residues: CACPGGKATNSPLHF. In DNA form, the CDR3 reads TGTGCCTGCCCTGGGGGGAAGGCCACGAATTCACCCCTCCACTTT.

This rearrangement joins TRBV28 to TRBJ2-7; TRBD1 matches at 9 bases. J lost 3 bases, V lost 4 bases, and 7 bases had no gene match. CDR1 is MDHEN, CDR2 SYDVKM, per germline. The CDR3 is 15 residues long. The CDR3 nucleotides read TGTGCCAGCAGTTCTCCGGGACAGGGCGACTACGAGCAGTACTTC. Translated: CASSSPGQGDYEQYF.

The J gene is TRBJ2-1, the V gene TRBV27; 7 nucleotides align to TRBD1. Germline V gives CDR1 MNHEY, CDR2 SMNVEV (reference sequence). Losses at the gene ends were 5 bases for V and 4 bases for J; bases not matched to a gene: 11. The CDR3 has 16 amino acids. In DNA form, the CDR3 reads TGTGCCAGCAGTCCCACCCCAGGGGGAGTTTACAATGAGCAGTTCTTC. Its translation: CASSPTPGGVYNEQFF.

The rearrangement uses TRBV6-5 and TRBJ1-2; D not resolved. The germline gives CDR1 MNHEY, CDR2 SVGAGI. The CDR3 has 14 residues. The V and J ends lost 0 bases and 4 bases respectively, with 9 bases between them. The CDR3 reads CASSYSGSSYGYTF. The CDR3 coding sequence is TGTGCCAGCAGTTACTCGGGGAGTTCCTATGGCTACACCTTC.

The gene calls are TRBV7-2 and TRBJ1-2; 8 positions match TRBD1. The CDR3 length is 15 residues. Trimming took 1 base from V and 0 from J; bases not matched to a gene: 1. Germline V gene sequence: CDR1 SGHTA, CDR2 FQGNSA. In DNA form, the CDR3 reads TGTGCCAGCAGCTTAGGGACAGGGTCTAACTATGGCTACACCTTC. Translating gives CASSLGTGSNYGYTF.

This clone was seen a single time. The CDR3 loop reads CASSEPLAGTYEQYF. CDR3 nucleotides: TGTGCCAGCAGTGAACCCCTAGCGGGTACCTACGAGCAGTACTTC. The J gene is TRBJ2-7, the V gene TRBV6-1, with TRBD2 matching 8 bases. This CDR3 is built from 15 residues. After removal of 2 bases from V and 2 bases from J, the junction contained 5 bases not matched to a gene. Germline CDR1 reads MNHNS; CDR2 reads SASEGT.

The rearrangement links TRBV15 to TRBJ1-2; perhaps TRBD1 as D (5 bases). The germline gives CDR1 LNHNV, CDR2 YYDKDF (reference sequence). The V and J ends lost 0 bases and 8 bases respectively, with 10 bases between them. The CDR3 has 13 amino acids. The DNA for the CDR3 is TGTGCCACCAGCAGAGAGGGGGGAAACGGCTACACCTTC. Translated: CATSREGGNGYTF.

The chain links TRBV27 to TRBJ1-2, with 8 bases fitting TRBD1. V dropped 5 bases and J dropped 6; count of bases not matched to a gene: 23. The CDR3 has 19 amino acids. CDR1 and CDR2 from the germline V gene are MNHEY and SMNVEV (reference sequence). The CDR3 region is CASSPQPMGQAFILNGYTF. The CDR3 DNA follows: TGTGCCAGCAGTCCACAACCTATGGGACAGGCTTTTATATTGAATGGCTACACCTTC.

The chain couples TRBV7-2 to TRBJ2-1, with D maybe TRBD1 (6 bases). Germline CDR1 reads SGHTA; CDR2 reads FQGNSA. This CDR3 has 15 amino acids. Trimming removed 5 bases from V and 5 bases from J, with 16 bases in between. CDR3 region: CASSTFPGANNEQFF. In DNA form, the CDR3 reads TGTGCCAGCAGCACTTTTCCAGGGGCGAACAATGAGCAGTTCTTC.

The CDR3 loop reads CASSERPGGQGKNTEAFF. CDR3 DNA: TGTGCCAGCAGTGAAAGACCCGGGGGGCAGGGGAAGAACACTGAAGCTTTCTTT. This sequence joins TRBV6-1 and TRBJ1-1, with D possibly TRBD1 on 6 matching bases. The CDR3 extends over 18 amino acids. The germline V gene encodes CDR1 MNHNS and CDR2 SASEGT. V gave up 2 bases and J gave up 1 base, with 20 bases separating them.

This clone was detected a few times. The chain links TRBV5-4 to TRBJ1-2, with 8 bases that match TRBD1. V dropped 3 bases and J dropped 7; count of bases not matched to a gene: 8. The length of the CDR3 is 14 residues. Germline lookup yields CDR1 SGHNT and CDR2 YYREEE (reference sequence). As DNA, the CDR3 is TGTGCCAGCAGCTCCCCGGACAGGGACGTTGGCTACACCTTC. Translation gives CASSSPDRDVGYTF.

The rearrangement links TRBV10-3 to TRBJ1-5; 10 nucleotides agree with TRBD1. There are 15 residues in the CDR3. CDR1 ENHRY and CDR2 SYGVKD come from the germline V gene. Trimming cost V 4 bases and J 4 bases; bases outside gene matches: 4. The CDR3 is CAISVGTGENQPQHF. The CDR3, as DNA: TGTGCCATCAGTGTGGGGACAGGGGAGAATCAGCCCCAGCATTTT.

V and J are TRBV6-5 and TRBJ1-1; no firm D call. There are 15 residues in the CDR3. Germline-derived CDR1 and CDR2 are MNHEY and SVGAGI. Trimming stripped 5 bases from V and 0 bases from J, with 13 bases between. In DNA form, the CDR3 reads TGTGCCAGCAGTCCCATGATCGGTATGAACACTGAAGCTTTCTTT. Protein sequence: CASSPMIGMNTEAFF.

The chain combines TRBV19 with TRBJ2-5; 12 bases fit TRBD1. V was clipped by 4 bases and J by 3 bases; unmatched bases: 12. From germline, CDR1 is LNHDA and CDR2 SQIVND (reference sequence). This CDR3 is built from 18 residues. CDR3 residues: CASSTAPPGQGAKETQYF. The CDR3 nucleotides read TGTGCCAGTAGTACCGCCCCACCGGGACAGGGGGCAAAAGAGACCCAGTACTTC.

CDR3 region: CASRLDGTGINYGYTF. The CDR3 region has the DNA TGTGCCAGCAGACTAGACGGGACAGGGATTAACTATGGCTACACCTTC. The chain has TRBV7-9 and TRBJ1-2; TRBD1 matches 9 bases. The CDR3 has 16 amino acids. V gave up 6 bases and J gave up 1 base; unmatched junction bases: 9. The germline gives CDR1 SEHNR, CDR2 FQNEAQ (reference sequence).

This rearrangement joins TRBV27 to TRBJ1-2, with 8 bases fitting TRBD1. This CDR3 is 15 amino acids long. Germline V gives CDR1 MNHEY, CDR2 SMNVEV (reference sequence). V shed 6 bases and J 4 bases; nucleotides not matched to a gene: 10. Here the CDR3 DNA reads TGTGCCAGCAGCCTCCGGACAGGGAGCATCTATGGCTACACCTTC. Protein: CASSLRTGSIYGYTF.

The rearrangement joins TRBV10-3 to TRBJ2-5; possibly TRBD2 for D (7 bases). The CDR3 extends over 14 amino acids. Germline lookup yields CDR1 ENHRY and CDR2 SYGVKD. Trimming removed 0 bases from V and 5 bases from J, with 10 bases in between. In nucleotides, the CDR3 is TGTGCCATCAGTGAGTCGCGGGGGCTGGAGACCCAGTACTTC. This translates into CAISESRGLETQYF.

The genes are TRBV19 and TRBJ2-7; 7 bases align to TRBD1. The germline V gene encodes CDR1 LNHDA and CDR2 SQIVND (reference sequence). This CDR3 region has 14 residues. V lost 6 bases, J lost 5 bases, and 10 bases stayed unmatched. The DNA for the CDR3 is TGTGCCAGTAGCCAGACAGGGAATCTCGACGAGCAGTACTTC. Its translation is CASSQTGNLDEQYF.